This T cell receptor beta chain is from a study of blood T cell repertoires in COVID-19. Whole-study context: Samples representing acute and convalescent COVID-19 were sourced from the United States, Italy and Spain. T cells, B-cell-depleted T cells, or PBMCs supplied cDNA or gDNA.

Authors' processing steps: Estimation of nucleated cell counts relied on the amplification of reference gene primers. Profiling relied on immunoSEQ multiplex PCR, and the TCRdb table lists in-frame clones only, not all of them. The DNA gave D and trimming, while V, J and clone size come from that table. The table lists 210,000 or so clones, around nine tenths of them singletons, with about 2.5% in the top ten. V lost 0 bases and J lost 5, with 14 bases in between. The CDR3 length is 15 residues. The germline CDR1 and CDR2 sequences are MNHEY and SVGAGI. The sequence derives from a woman aged 60-70 years with acute or convalescent COVID-19. The V and J genes are TRBV6-5 and TRBJ2-7, with unresolved D. Specimen: peripheral blood. CDR3 sequence reads: CASSYSRSHNNEQYF. CDR3 in DNA: TGTGCCAGCAGTTACTCTCGCAGTCACAACAACGAGCAGTACTTC.